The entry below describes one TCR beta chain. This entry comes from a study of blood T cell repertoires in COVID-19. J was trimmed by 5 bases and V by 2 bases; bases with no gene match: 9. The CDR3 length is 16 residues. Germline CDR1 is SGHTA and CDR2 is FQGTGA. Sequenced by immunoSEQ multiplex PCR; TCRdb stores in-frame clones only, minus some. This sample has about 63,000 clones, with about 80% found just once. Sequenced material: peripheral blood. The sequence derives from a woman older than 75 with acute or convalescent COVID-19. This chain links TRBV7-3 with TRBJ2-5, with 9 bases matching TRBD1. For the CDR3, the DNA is TGTGCCAGCAGCTTAGCCCCCGGGACAGGGATGGAGACCCAGTACTTC. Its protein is CASSLAPGTGMETQYF.